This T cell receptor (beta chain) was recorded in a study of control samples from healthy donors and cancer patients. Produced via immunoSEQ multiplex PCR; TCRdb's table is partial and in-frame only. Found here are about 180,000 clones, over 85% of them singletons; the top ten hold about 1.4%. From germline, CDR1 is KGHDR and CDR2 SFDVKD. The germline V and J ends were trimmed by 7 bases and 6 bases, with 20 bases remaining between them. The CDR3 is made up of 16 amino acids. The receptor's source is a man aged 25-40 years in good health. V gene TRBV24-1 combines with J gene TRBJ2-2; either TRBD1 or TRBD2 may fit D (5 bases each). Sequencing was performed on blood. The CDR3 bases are TGTGCCACCAGCCCCGGGGCCCCCTTACTCGCCGGGGAGCTGTTTTTT. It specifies CATSPGAPLLAGELFF.